This T cell receptor (beta chain) derives from a study of T cells in Graves' hyperthyroidism and ophthalmopathy. Regarding the study as a whole: The blood repertoire included most of the expanded thyroid clonotypes above 0.001. Model predictions of ophthalmopathy came a median approximately 6 months before onset.

Many counts were recorded for this clonotype. No antigen is known for it. TCR beta CDR3 regions were amplified from RNA. In the first-round RT-PCR of the TCR CDR3, the HTBI primer set was used. TCRdb re-called the multiplex PCR reads with MiXCR, one entry per CDR3 protein. Of 450,000 to 650,000 distinct CDR3 sequences in the sample, 17% were seen once. The CDR3 has 16 residues. CDR1 MNHEY and CDR2 SMNVEV come from the germline V gene (reference sequence). J gave up 1 base and V 7 bases, and 11 bases lay outside the gene matches. The chain employs TRBV27 and TRBJ2-5, with 8 bases lining up with TRBD1. The sequenced material came from blood. The receptor comes from a young woman with Graves' ophthalmopathy. This CDR3 is CASTLFSGTGQETQYF. The CDR3 coding sequence is TGTGCCAGCACCTTATTTTCCGGGACAGGCCAAGAGACCCAGTACTTC.